Presented here are 30 T cell receptor beta chains from one specimen sequenced in a study of T cell changes during pregnancy in multiple sclerosis. Repertoires were generated with immunoSEQ multiplex PCR, while TCRdb's copy carries only in-frame clones and drops some. The sample carries approximately 50,000 clones, 92% recorded once. Here the sequenced sample was CD4+ T cells from peripheral blood mononuclear cells, taken after pregnancy. The receptors derive from a female donor with multiple sclerosis, enrolled in a pregnancy study.

The CDR3 DNA reads TGTGCCAGCAGTGAATCGGGGACAGGGCTTCCCAATGAGCAGTTCTTC. This translates into CASSESGTGLPNEQFF. The V gene is TRBV25-1, the J gene TRBJ2-1; 9 bases agree with TRBD1. Germline values: CDR1 MGHDK, CDR2 SYGVNS. This CDR3 has 16 residues. With 1 base clipped from V and 6 bases from J, the junction kept 7 bases outside the gene matches.

The chain combines TRBV7-9 with TRBJ2-7; D uncertain. The CDR3 is made up of 13 amino acids. The ends were cut back, 1 base at V and 6 bases at J, with 10 bases in the middle. CDR1 and CDR2 from the germline V gene are SEHNR and FQNEAQ (reference sequence). The CDR3 is CASSLDIPSEQYF. Written as DNA, the CDR3 is TGTGCCAGCAGCTTAGACATCCCGTCCGAGCAGTACTTC.

The CDR3 is CASSSLAVHTDTQYF. The CDR3 nucleotides read TGTGCCAGCAGCTCACTAGCAGTACACACAGATACGCAGTATTTT. The V gene is TRBV7-2, the J gene TRBJ2-3; weak D call: TRBD2 (6 bases). Trimming removed 4 bases from V and 2 bases from J, with 13 bases in between. The CDR3 is 15 residues long. Germline V gives CDR1 SGHTA, CDR2 FQGNSA.

The chain couples TRBV28 to TRBJ2-2, with D possibly being TRBD1 (5 bases). V dropped 1 base and J dropped 5 bases, with 11 bases sitting between them. The CDR3 extends over 15 amino acids. Germline V lookup: CDR1 MDHEN, CDR2 SYDVKM. The CDR3 here is CASSLYPGRTGELFF. CDR3 in DNA: TGTGCCAGCAGTTTATACCCAGGGCGGACCGGGGAGCTGTTTTTT.

This clone has just one count. V gene TRBV6-1 combines with J gene TRBJ2-3; 12 nucleotides line up with TRBD1. The CDR3 sequence is 16 residues long. The germline CDR1 and CDR2 sequences are MNHNS and SASEGT. The trim removed 4 bases at V and 4 bases at J, leaving 6 bases unmatched. Here the CDR3 reads CASSGWDRGLSDTQYF. In DNA form, the CDR3 reads TGTGCCAGCAGTGGATGGGACAGGGGGCTGTCAGATACGCAGTATTTT.

The chain has TRBV5-6 and TRBJ2-1; 9 bases agree with TRBD1. The V gene end was trimmed by 5 bases and the J gene end by 2 bases; junction bases not matched to a gene: 8. This CDR3 has 16 amino acids. Germline CDR1 and CDR2: SGHDT and YYEEEE. In DNA form, the CDR3 reads TGTGCCAGCAGAGGGACACGGGACAGGGCCTACAATGAGCAGTTCTTC. Protein product: CASRGTRDRAYNEQFF. The entire variable domain, with the rest obtained from reference TRBV5-6 and TRBJ2-1, is as follows: DAGVTQSPTHLIKTRGQQVTLRCSPKSGHDTVSWYQQALGQGPQFIFQYYEEEERQRGNFPDRFSGHQFPNYSSELNVNALLLGDSALYLCASRGTRDRAYNEQFFGPGTRLTVL.

The CDR3 DNA is TGTGCCAGCAGCTTGGGCACAGGGGCAAACTATGGCTACACCTTC. Translated: CASSLGTGANYGYTF. The chain is built from TRBV5-4 and TRBJ1-2, with TRBD1 identical over 7 bases. The CDR3 spans 15 residues. V trimming: 0 bases; J trimming: 2 bases; junction bases outside the gene matches: 4. CDR1 and CDR2 from the germline V gene are SGHNT and YYREEE (reference sequence). The full variable domain, rest sourced from reference TRBV5-4 and TRBJ1-2, is ETGVTQSPTHLIKTRGQQVTLRCSSQSGHNTVSWYQQALGQGPQFIFQYYREEENGRGNFPPRFSGLQFPNYSSELNVNALELDDSALYLCASSLGTGANYGYTFGSGTRLTVV.

The genes are TRBV5-1 and TRBJ2-7, with 8 bases matching TRBD2. There are 16 residues in the CDR3. Germline CDR1 is SGHRS and CDR2 is YFSETQ. Germline trimming cut 4 bases from V and 4 bases from J; bases unmatched to any gene: 13. The CDR3: CASSRGPSGSGYEQYF. The DNA for the CDR3 is TGCGCCAGCAGCCGAGGGCCCAGCGGGAGTGGTTACGAGCAGTACTTC. Using reference TRBV5-1 and TRBJ2-7 for the parts outside the CDR3, the full variable domain is KAGVTQTPRYLIKTRGQQVTLSCSPISGHRSVSWYQQTPGQGLQFLFEYFSETQRNKGNFPGRFSGRQFSNSRSEMNVSTLELGDSALYLCASSRGPSGSGYEQYFGPGTRLTVT.

The chain has TRBV10-3 and TRBJ1-2; D may be TRBD1 (6 bases). V was shortened by 0 bases and J by 6 bases, with 14 bases between the two germline ends. This CDR3 region has 15 residues. CDR1 and CDR2 (germline): ENHRY, SYGVKD. The CDR3 DNA sequence: TGTGCCATCAGTGAGTCGATAGGGGGATTTGATGGCTACACCTTC. Protein product: CAISESIGGFDGYTF.

V is TRBV2 and J is TRBJ2-1, with TRBD1 matching over 9 bases. V gave up 5 bases and J gave up 6 bases; unmatched junction bases: 8. CDR3 size: 15 residues. Per the germline V gene, CDR1 is SNHLY and CDR2 is FYNNEI. The CDR3 bases are TGTGCCAGCAGTCCGGGACAGGGCGGAACCAATGAGCAGTTCTTC. This translates into CASSPGQGGTNEQFF.

This chain uses TRBV19 with TRBJ2-5; 12 nucleotides match TRBD2. Germline V gene lookup returns CDR1 LNHDA and CDR2 SQIVND (reference sequence). The CDR3 has 17 amino acids. The J segment lost 5 bases and the V segment lost 3 bases, leaving 10 bases of the junction unmatched. The CDR3 is CASSIIGLAGGQETQYF. CDR3 in DNA: TGTGCCAGTAGTATTATTGGGCTAGCGGGAGGGCAGGAGACCCAGTACTTC.

The chain has TRBV27 and TRBJ2-1; tentative D call: TRBD1 (5 bases). Deletions cut 5 bases from V and 4 bases from J, with 12 bases between. Germline assignment: CDR1 MNHEY and CDR2 SMNVEV (reference sequence). This CDR3 spans 14 amino acids. CDR3 sequence reads: CASSPRAVYNEQFF. Written as DNA, the CDR3 is TGTGCCAGCAGTCCCAGGGCCGTTTACAATGAGCAGTTCTTC.

The genes are TRBV28 and TRBJ1-4; D not certain. The CDR3 extends over 16 amino acids. In germline, CDR1 is MDHEN, CDR2 SYDVKM. V was trimmed by 5 bases and J by 0 bases, leaving 13 bases between them. This CDR3 reads CASSVGSGTTNEKLFF. The DNA of the CDR3 is TGTGCCAGCAGTGTGGGATCCGGGACAACTAATGAAAAACTGTTTTTT. The variable domain in full, with the rest retrieved from reference TRBV28 and TRBJ1-4, is DVKVTQSSRYLVKRTGEKVFLECVQDMDHENMFWYRQDPGLGLRLIYFSYDVKMKEKGDIPEGYSVSREKKERFSLILESASTNQTSMYLCASSVGSGTTNEKLFFGSGTQLSVL.

The chain uses TRBV7-6 and TRBJ2-7, with D unresolved. Germline V lookup: CDR1 SGHVS, CDR2 FNYEAQ. This CDR3 comprises 15 residues. V lost 1 base and J 1 base, leaving 11 bases between the germline ends. In DNA form, the CDR3 reads TGTGCCAGCAGCTTAGGGGCAACGTGGTCCTACGAGCAGTACTTC. Residues: CASSLGATWSYEQYF.

The chain carries TRBV7-9 and TRBJ2-5; D is unclear. The CDR3 runs to 14 residues. Trimming removed 0 bases from V and 2 bases from J, with 7 bases in between. Germline V CDR1 and CDR2: SEHNR, FQNEAQ (reference sequence). CDR3 sequence reads: CASSLATEQETQYF. CDR3 DNA: TGTGCCAGCAGCTTAGCCACAGAACAAGAGACCCAGTACTTC.

In this sample, this clone turned up a few times. The J gene is TRBJ2-5, the V gene TRBV9; TRBD2 matches 10 bases. CDR1 and CDR2 from the germline V gene are SGDLS and YYNGEE. This CDR3 has 16 amino acids. V was clipped by 4 bases and J by 1 base; unmatched bases: 7. The CDR3 region is CASSLEAGGPQETQYF. In DNA, the CDR3 is TGTGCCAGCAGCCTCGAAGCGGGAGGGCCCCAAGAGACCCAGTACTTC.

This chain links TRBV6-1 with TRBJ2-7; 9 bases fit TRBD2. CDR1 is MNHNS, CDR2 SASEGT, per germline. V dropped 5 bases and J dropped 1; count of bases not matched to a gene: 6. There are 15 residues in the CDR3. CDR3 sequence reads: CASSLAGAPSYEQYF. As DNA, the CDR3 is TGTGCCAGCAGTTTAGCGGGGGCGCCATCCTACGAGCAGTACTTC.

This chain uses TRBV19 with TRBJ1-2, with 7 bases identical to TRBD1. There are 13 residues in the CDR3. Germline CDR1 LNHDA, CDR2 SQIVND (reference sequence). Unmatched junction bases numbered 9, after V lost 10 bases and J lost 4 bases. CDR3 sequence reads: CATKRQGFYGYTF. As DNA, the CDR3 is TGTGCCACTAAGAGACAGGGATTCTATGGCTACACCTTC.

The rearrangement links TRBV13 to TRBJ1-1, with D perhaps matching TRBD1 (6 bases). V lost 5 bases to trimming and J lost 4 bases, with 14 bases between them. CDR1 is PRHDT, CDR2 FYEKMQ, per germline (reference sequence). The CDR3 length is 14 residues. Written as DNA, the CDR3 is TGTGCCAGCAGCCGAAACAGGGAACGCACTGAAGCTTTCTTT. Amino acids: CASSRNRERTEAFF. Full variable domain (remainder filled in from reference TRBV13 and TRBJ1-1): AAGVIQSPRHLIKEKRETATLKCYPIPRHDTVYWYQQGPGQDPQFLISFYEKMQSDKGSIPDRFSAQQFSDYHSELNMSSLELGDSALYFCASSRNRERTEAFFGQGTRLTVV.

The chain has TRBV30 and TRBJ1-3; 7 positions agree with TRBD1. CDR3 size: 15 residues. Per germline, CDR1 GTSNPN and CDR2 SVGIG (reference sequence). V dropped 4 bases and J dropped 4; count of bases not matched to a gene: 10. CDR3 DNA sequence: TGTGCCTGGACCCAGACGGGACAGCAAGGAAACACCATATATTTT. Protein sequence: CAWTQTGQQGNTIYF.

The V and J genes are TRBV19 and TRBJ2-5; 7 positions match TRBD2. Looked up from germline, CDR1 is LNHDA and CDR2 is SQIVND (reference sequence). This CDR3 has 11 residues. With V trimmed by 6 bases and J by 10 bases, 5 bases remained unmatched. In nucleotides, the CDR3 is TGTGCCAGTAGCACGCCGGGGGGCCAGTACTTC. As protein: CASSTPGGQYF.

The V and J genes are TRBV7-6 and TRBJ1-5, with 10 bases identical to TRBD1. V shed 4 bases and J 5 bases; nucleotides not matched to a gene: 5. Per the germline V gene, CDR1 is SGHVS and CDR2 is FNYEAQ. CDR3 length equals 15 residues. CDR3 region: CASSYDRGPDQPQHF. The DNA for the CDR3 is TGTGCCAGCAGCTATGACAGGGGGCCCGATCAGCCCCAGCATTTT.

V usage is TRBV2 and J usage is TRBJ1-1; 11 bases match TRBD1. Per the germline V gene, CDR1 is SNHLY and CDR2 is FYNNEI. With 11 bases clipped from V and 5 bases from J, the junction kept 7 bases outside the gene matches. The length of the CDR3 is 13 residues. In DNA, the CDR3 is TGTGCCGGACTTAGGGACAGGGGGACTGAAGCTTTCTTT. Translated, it gives CAGLRDRGTEAFF.

The rearrangement uses TRBV14 and TRBJ1-2; TRBD1 matches 12 bases. The CDR3 length is 14 residues. Germline lookup yields CDR1 SGHDN and CDR2 FVKESK. V shed 4 bases, J shed 4 bases, and the junction held 1 base outside the gene matches. The DNA for the CDR3 is TGTGCCAGCAGCCGGGACAGGGGGCCCTATGGCTACACCTTC. Its protein product is CASSRDRGPYGYTF.

CDR3 nucleotide sequence: TGCGCCAGCAGTCCTACTACTAGCGGAGGGAGATACGAGCAGTACTTC. Its protein product is CASSPTTSGGRYEQYF. The genes are TRBV4-3 and TRBJ2-7, with 8 bases identical to TRBD2. V was clipped by 6 bases and J by 4 bases; unmatched bases: 14. CDR1 is LGHNA and CDR2 is YSLEER in the germline V gene. The CDR3 contains 16 residues.

V is TRBV19 and J is TRBJ1-1, with a tentative D call TRBD1 (5 bases). The V end was cut by 5 bases, the J end by 0 bases, with 13 bases between. The CDR3 totals 15 residues. The germline gives CDR1 LNHDA, CDR2 SQIVND (reference sequence). CDR3 protein: CASSPETVMNTEAFF. CDR3 sequence (DNA): TGTGCCAGTAGTCCCGAGACAGTTATGAACACTGAAGCTTTCTTT.

This chain's CDR3 is CASSFGQGTGYTF. CDR3 coding DNA: TGTGCCAGCAGCTTTGGGCAGGGGACCGGCTACACCTTC. The chain is built from TRBV7-6 and TRBJ1-2, with D perhaps matching TRBD1 (6 bases). Trimming took off 3 bases at V and 8 bases at J, with 13 bases between the two ends. The CDR3 has 13 amino acids. The germline CDR1 and CDR2 sequences are SGHVS and FNYEAQ.

The chain carries TRBV7-2 and TRBJ2-7, with 13 bases aligning to TRBD2. Germline trimming cut 5 bases from V and 7 bases from J; bases unmatched to any gene: 8. CDR3 length: 15 amino acids. Germline CDR1 and CDR2: SGHTA and FQGNSA. CDR3 sequence (DNA): TGTGCCAGCAGCCAACAACTAGCGGGAGGGCGAGAGCAGTACTTC. It specifies CASSQQLAGGREQYF.

The genes are TRBV18 and TRBJ2-3; possible D gene TRBD1, 6 bases. CDR1 and CDR2 (germline): KGHSH, LQKENI. V was pared by 6 bases and J by 1 base, with 11 bases between. The CDR3 loop spans 14 amino acids. CDR3 in amino acids: CASSQGPGTDTQYF. In DNA, the CDR3 is TGTGCCAGCTCTCAGGGGCCCGGCACAGATACGCAGTATTTT.

The rearrangement joins TRBV5-1 to TRBJ2-3, with D possibly TRBD1 on 5 matching bases. Germline CDR1 and CDR2: SGHRS and YFSETQ. The CDR3 is 15 amino acids. Trimming took 0 bases from V and 3 from J, leaving 11 bases between them. Written as DNA, the CDR3 is TGCGCCAGCAGCTTGGGCAGGGTGGCAACAGATACGCAGTATTTT. Its protein product is CASSLGRVATDTQYF. The full variable domain, its missing parts supplied by reference TRBV5-1 and TRBJ2-3, is KAGVTQTPRYLIKTRGQQVTLSCSPISGHRSVSWYQQTPGQGLQFLFEYFSETQRNKGNFPGRFSGRQFSNSRSEMNVSTLELGDSALYLCASSLGRVATDTQYFGPGTRLTVL.